This TCR beta chain was identified in a study of T-cell memory formation after mild COVID-19. Barcoded TCR alpha and TCR beta cDNA libraries with UMIs came from 5'RACE using constant-segment primers. TCRdb analysed the 5' RACE reads with MiXCR anew, one entry per CDR3 protein. The sample has roughly 600,000 distinct CDR3 sequences, over 15% seen once. The germline V gene encodes CDR1 SGHNT and CDR2 YENEEA. The CDR3 is 15 amino acids. V was pared by 4 bases and J by 6 bases, with 11 bases of the junction left unmatched. Sequences were obtained from PBMCs or a T cell subset sorted from them (not recorded which). The TCR was taken from an adult woman who had mild COVID-19 (a few samples of this study predate the infection). Cell type and time point are not known. The gene calls are TRBV11-3 and TRBJ1-1, with 7 positions matching TRBD1. CDR3 sequence (DNA): TGTGCCAGCAGCTCGGGCCCGACAGGGTCGGCTGAAGCTTTCTTT. Translating it yields CASSSGPTGSAEAFF.